The T cell receptor (beta chain) described here comes from a study of early T cells in non-severe SARS-CoV-2 infection. At the level of the study: Sequencing targeted bulk RNA from unsorted whole blood, leaving chains unpaired. Regarding the study as a whole: Private and CD4 specificities were missed by VDJdb matching, which favored anti-spike CD8 responses.

Attachment of unique molecular identifiers to individual cDNA molecules was performed. One entry per CDR3 protein, called by TCRdb with MiXCR from the 5' RACE reads. The sample consists of around 21,000 distinct CDR3 sequences, less than 7.5% of them appearing once. The germline V gene encodes CDR1 SGHNT and CDR2 YYREEE (reference sequence). The CDR3 length is 13 residues. Trimming cost V 2 bases and J 13 bases; bases outside gene matches: 9. Ten or more counts support this clonotype. What it binds is unknown. The rearrangement joins TRBV5-4 to TRBJ1-2; the match to TRBD1 covers 9 bases. The source was whole blood, collected at baseline. The TCR was taken from an adult who was a healthcare worker with PCR-confirmed SARS-CoV-2 infection or an uninfected control (not recorded which). The CDR3 here is CASSLRDRVGSTF. Here the CDR3 DNA reads TGTGCCAGCAGCTTAAGGGACAGGGTCGGGAGCACCTTC.